This entry lists 30 T cell receptor beta chains sequenced from one sample in a study of T cell clusters in autoimmune cytopenias. TRB was amplified by touch-down multiplex PCR, primer pools A and B combined. Reanalyzing the multiplex PCR reads, TCRdb keeps one entry per CDR3 protein, without DNA. The sample's table shows 8,800 or so distinct CDR3 sequences. Each sample's input was around 250 ng genomic DNA, some 38,000 genome equivalents. Sequenced: peripheral blood. The receptors stem from a human donor with an autoimmune cytopenia or autoimmune hepatitis (not recorded which).

This clonotype is deemed medium-sized by its frequency. The rearrangement joins TRBV29-1 to TRBJ2-5; TCRdb calls TRBD1, which cannot be checked without DNA. The germline gives CDR1 SQVTM, CDR2 ANQGSEA. The CDR3 consists of 13 residues. The CDR3 loop is CSVVLGGTETQYF.

This clonotype is classed as medium-sized (0.01 to 0.1%) by frequency. The V gene is TRBV5-6, the J gene TRBJ1-2; TCRdb outputs TRBD1, but without DNA this stays unchecked. The CDR3 totals 16 residues. Looked up from germline, CDR1 is SGHDT and CDR2 is YYEEEE. The CDR3 region is CASTKYRVWANYGYTF.

The chain recombines TRBV6-2 or TRBV6-3 with TRBJ1-2; absent DNA, TCRdb's TRBD1 call cannot be checked. The CDR3 is 13 residues long. Germline CDR1 MNHEY, CDR2 SVGEGT. This chain's CDR3 is CASSYLGRYGYTF.

This clonotype is called medium-sized based on its frequency. The V and J genes are TRBV6-5 and TRBJ1-2. The CDR3 sequence is 13 residues long. CDR1 is MNHEY, CDR2 SVGAGI, per germline. The chain's CDR3 is CASSYGQRYGYTF.

This chain uses TRBV12-3 or TRBV12-4 with TRBJ1-1; TCRdb reports TRBD1, a call that lacks DNA to check it against. This CDR3 spans 13 amino acids. CDR3 region: CASSLRQFTEAFF.

In terms of frequency, this clonotype is medium-sized (0.01 to 0.1%). The chain combines TRBV19 with TRBJ2-1; as DNA is missing, the TRBD2 call by TCRdb cannot be tested. Germline V gives CDR1 LNHDA, CDR2 SQIVND (reference sequence). CDR3 size: 16 residues. CDR3: CASSKEREGHNNEQFF.

The V and J genes are TRBV5-1 and TRBJ2-1; TCRdb calls TRBD2, which cannot be checked without DNA. From germline, CDR1 is SGHRS and CDR2 YFSETQ. The CDR3 runs 15 residues. CDR3 sequence reads: CASDPGTSGYNEQFF.

The chain links TRBV20-1 to TRBJ2-1; without DNA, the TCRdb call of TRBD2 cannot be checked. Germline V CDR1 and CDR2: DFQATT, SNEGSKA (reference sequence). The CDR3 runs to 12 residues. The CDR3 sequence: CSARGGSNEQFF.

The chain has TRBV19 and TRBJ1-1. Per the germline V gene, CDR1 is LNHDA and CDR2 is SQIVND (reference sequence). The CDR3 covers 13 residues. The CDR3 sequence: CASSHGVNTEAFF.

The chain joins TRBV20-1 to TRBJ2-1; TCRdb's D call of TRBD2 is untestable without DNA. Germline V lookup: CDR1 DFQATT, CDR2 SNEGSKA (reference sequence). CDR3 length: 15 residues. The CDR3 loop is CSAREGRAGYNEQFF.

The J gene is TRBJ1-4, the V gene TRBV10-3. Germline V gene sequence: CDR1 ENHRY, CDR2 SYGVKD. CDR3 size: 13 residues. CDR3 amino acids: CAISEYQNEKLFF.

This clonotype registers medium-sized by frequency. The gene calls are TRBV6-5 and TRBJ1-1; TCRdb designates TRBD1, a call that cannot be tested without DNA. Germline V gives CDR1 MNHEY, CDR2 SVGAGI. This CDR3 contains 16 residues. This CDR3 is CASRASYPGRATEAFF.

V is TRBV19 and J is TRBJ2-7; TCRdb outputs TRBD2, but without DNA this stays unchecked. The CDR3 runs 15 residues. Germline lookup yields CDR1 LNHDA and CDR2 SQIVND (reference sequence). The CDR3 reads CASSMTGLRSYEQYF.

This sequence joins TRBV27 and TRBJ1-5; without DNA, the TCRdb call of TRBD1 cannot be checked. The CDR3 covers 14 residues. Germline CDR1 MNHEY, CDR2 SMNVEV (reference sequence). Here the CDR3 reads CASSLAGGYQPQHF.

This chain connects TRBV5-4 to TRBJ1-2; TCRdb designates TRBD1, a call that cannot be tested without DNA. The germline V gene encodes CDR1 SGHNT and CDR2 YYREEE (reference sequence). The CDR3 is made up of 15 amino acids. The CDR3 region is CASSGGTANHYGYTF.

The chain couples TRBV4-2 to TRBJ2-1; with no DNA, the TCRdb D assignment of TRBD1 cannot be verified. Germline V gives CDR1 LGHNA, CDR2 YNFKEQ. This CDR3 comprises 16 residues. CDR3 loop: CASSQEAGETYNEQFF.

The chain has TRBV20-1 and TRBJ1-4. CDR1 is DFQATT and CDR2 is SNEGSKA in the germline V gene (reference sequence). CDR3 size: 14 residues. CDR3 residues: CSAKTGSANEKLFF.

The chain couples TRBV27 to TRBJ2-2; TCRdb returns TRBD2, unconfirmable since there is no DNA. Germline V CDR1 and CDR2: MNHEY, SMNVEV (reference sequence). There are 14 residues in the CDR3. The CDR3 sequence is CASSLGGQLGELFF.

Considering frequency, this clonotype is large. The gene calls are TRBV27 and TRBJ2-3; TCRdb names TRBD1, which stays unverified in the absence of DNA. Germline V lookup: CDR1 MNHEY, CDR2 SMNVEV (reference sequence). The CDR3 is made up of 13 amino acids. The CDR3 sequence is CASMDRGGDTQYF.

This clonotype registers medium-sized (0.01 to 0.1%) by frequency. The chain recombines TRBV6-2 or TRBV6-3 with TRBJ2-1; TCRdb's D call of TRBD2 is untestable without DNA. Germline V gives CDR1 MNHEY, CDR2 SVGEGT. The CDR3 totals 13 residues. CDR3 loop: CATGGLAGREQFF.

The chain has TRBV5-6 and TRBJ2-3. Germline V gene lookup returns CDR1 SGHDT and CDR2 YYEEEE. The CDR3 totals 12 residues. The CDR3 reads CASSRTDGTQYF.

V is TRBV19 and J is TRBJ2-5. CDR1 is LNHDA, CDR2 SQIVND, per germline (reference sequence). This CDR3 comprises 16 residues. CDR3 residues: CASSPQREGSRETQYF. Based on the CDR3 plus reference TRBV19 and TRBJ2-5, the full variable domain is DGGITQSPKYLFRKEGQNVTLSCEQNLNHDAMYWYRQDPGQGLRLIYYSQIVNDFQKGDIAEGYSVSREKKESFPLTVTSAQKNPTAFYLCASSPQREGSRETQYFGPGTRLLVL.

The genes are TRBV12-3 or TRBV12-4 and TRBJ2-4; TCRdb returns TRBD1, unconfirmable since there is no DNA. The CDR3 covers 15 residues. The CDR3 here is CASGLQGLAKNIQYF.

This clonotype is medium-sized by frequency. The V gene is TRBV6-1, the J gene TRBJ1-1; TCRdb selects TRBD1, and the lack of DNA leaves this call unchecked. CDR1 is MNHNS, CDR2 SASEGT, per germline. There are 14 residues in the CDR3. CDR3 residues: CASSDLGGNTEAFF.

V and J are TRBV6-1 and TRBJ2-1; TCRdb selects TRBD2, and the lack of DNA leaves this call unchecked. There are 17 residues in the CDR3. Germline loops: CDR1 MNHNS, CDR2 SASEGT. Here the CDR3 reads CASRYLAGGRIYNEQFF.

This chain connects TRBV6-4 to TRBJ1-5; the D call of TRBD1 rests on TCRdb alone, since no DNA is present to check it. CDR1 is MRHNA, CDR2 SNTAGT, per germline. This CDR3 contains 17 residues. The CDR3: CASSEPQTGGAGQPQHF.

Judged by frequency, this clonotype is medium-sized. Here the CDR3 reads CASSLGYEQFF. This chain joins TRBV27 and TRBJ2-1. Germline V gene lookup returns CDR1 MNHEY and CDR2 SMNVEV (reference sequence). The CDR3 contains 11 residues.

This clonotype is labeled medium-sized based on frequency. The rearrangement uses TRBV18 and TRBJ1-1; TCRdb outputs TRBD1, but without DNA this stays unchecked. The CDR3 totals 15 residues. CDR1 and CDR2 from the germline V gene are KGHSH and LQKENI. CDR3 sequence: CASSPSGTRNTEAFF.

This rearrangement joins TRBV20-1 to TRBJ2-5; TCRdb reports TRBD1, a call that lacks DNA to check it against. This CDR3 is built from 12 residues. Per the germline V gene, CDR1 is DFQATT and CDR2 is SNEGSKA (reference sequence). The CDR3 reads CSATGEGETQYF.

By frequency, this clonotype registers medium-sized. The CDR3 region is CAWSQGDGYTF. The gene calls are TRBV30 and TRBJ1-2; TCRdb's assignment of TRBD1 cannot be checked, as there is no DNA. This CDR3 contains 11 residues. The germline V gene has CDR1 GTSNPN and CDR2 SVGIG (reference sequence).